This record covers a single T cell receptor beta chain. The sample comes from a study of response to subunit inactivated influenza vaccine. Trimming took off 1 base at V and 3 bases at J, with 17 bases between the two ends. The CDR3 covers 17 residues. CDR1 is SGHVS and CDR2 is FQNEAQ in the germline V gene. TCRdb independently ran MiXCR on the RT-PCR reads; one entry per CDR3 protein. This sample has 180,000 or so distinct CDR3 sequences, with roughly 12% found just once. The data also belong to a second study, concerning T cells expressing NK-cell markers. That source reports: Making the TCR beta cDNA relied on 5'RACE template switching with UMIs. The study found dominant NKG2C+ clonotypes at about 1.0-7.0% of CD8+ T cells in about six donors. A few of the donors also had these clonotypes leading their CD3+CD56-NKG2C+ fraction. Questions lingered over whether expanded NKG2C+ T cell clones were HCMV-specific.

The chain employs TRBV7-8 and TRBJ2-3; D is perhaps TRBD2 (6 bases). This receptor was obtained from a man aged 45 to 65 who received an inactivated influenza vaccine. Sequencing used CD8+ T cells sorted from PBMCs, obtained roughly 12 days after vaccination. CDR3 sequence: CASSLGSVGLATDTQYF. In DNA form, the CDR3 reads TGTGCCAGCAGCTTAGGTAGCGTGGGTCTAGCGACAGATACGCAGTATTTT. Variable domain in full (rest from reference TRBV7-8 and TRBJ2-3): GAGVSQSPRYKVAKRGQDVALRCDPISGHVSLFWYQQALGQGPEFLTYFQNEAQLDKSGLPSDRFFAERPEGSVSTLKIQRTQQEDSAVYLCASSLGSVGLATDTQYFGPGTRLTVL.